This TCR beta chain was identified in a study of regulatory T cells in long-lasting Graves disease (dated by TCRdb to the early 2020s). Regarding the research as a whole: Persistent Graves' disease meant more than 5 years of antithyroid drug treatment with TSH receptor autoantibodies that stayed positive. Peripheral blood TCR sequencing and RNA sequencing compared persistent Graves' disease patients with newly diagnosed Graves' disease patients. TCR sequencing covered some 13 persistent and around 20 newly diagnosed Graves' disease patients, some 35 samples in total. Persistent Graves' disease patients in the clinical cohort had taken antithyroid drugs for roughly ten years on average. The study took place in China and was registered as a clinical trial.

The method behind the library was multiplex PCR. The reads were generated on an Illumina HiSeq 4000. iRepertoire HTBI primers and Arm-PCR amplification of CDR3 regions were used to construct TCR beta libraries. Before sequencing, the PCR products went through gel purification. On the study's bioinformatics: A total of some 65 TRBV and under 15 TRBJ segments were identified across samples and were used for gene usage analysis of CDR3 amino acid clonotypes. COPE and FqMerger were used to merge the filtered high-quality paired reads into contigs. BLAST was used to align contigs to IMGT TRBV, TRBD and TRBJ reference genes, and CDR3 was defined according to IMGT. Any clonotype with a frequency above 0.1% was counted as a highly expanded clone. Shannon entropy was used to measure repertoire diversity, and the Gini coefficient was used to measure V-J evenness. A clonotype found in more than one individual was treated as public. Using fastp trimming at Q25 and MiXCR clonotype assembly, TCRdb reanalyzed the public sequencing data and kept in-frame beta chains. Rows with one shared CDR3 protein collapse into an entry with the most common genes and DNA. TCRdb's processing, not the authors' own work, is the source of the V and J calls. The sample yields hundreds of thousands of distinct CDR3 sequences; around 20% were counted once. 6.5% to 8% of the sample goes to the ten largest clones.

As encoded in the germline V gene, CDR1 is SGDLS while CDR2 is YYNGEE. There are 15 amino acids in the CDR3, from cysteine to phenylalanine inclusive. Solely the CDR3 DNA is kept, with 45 bases framed from the first base. Trimming takes 3 bases off V and 9 bases off J; junction bases not matched to a gene: 12. What the study reported, not specific to this receptor: Only the TCR beta chain was sequenced and analyzed. Compared with newly diagnosed patients, persistent Graves' disease patients had lower TCR Shannon entropy and fewer highly expanded clones, which suggests clonal expansion. The authors noted that the small sample size was a limitation that may lower accuracy. TRBV28, TRBJ1-2 and TRBJ2-5 were preferentially used in persistent disease, while TRBV20-1 and TRBJ2-1 were favored in newly diagnosed disease. A larger number of public clonotypes was shared among persistent patients (more than 2,500) than among newly diagnosed patients (approximately 930). The study examined only peripheral blood because the primary lesion, thyroid tissue, could not be accessed.

Sample time point, as interpreted from the label and publication: persistent/refractory GD, antithyroid drugs over 5 years with positive TRAb. RNA was extracted from PBMCs in TRIzol for both TCR sequencing and RNA sequencing. The diagnosis of Graves' disease was made according to American Thyroid Association guidelines. The patients came from an endocrinology department in Xi'an, China. From each patient, about 9.7 milliliters of peripheral blood was collected into an EDTA anticoagulant tube. Ficoll Paque Plus density gradient separation was used to isolate PBMCs, and no additional T cell sorting was done. An Agilent 2100 Bioanalyzer and agarose gel were used to assess RNA quality, and a NanoDrop 2000 was used to measure RNA concentration. This clonotype was seen many times. Its antigen is still unknown. No base quality information exists; no much larger clone differs at one position.

This TCR derives from a female donor with Graves disease. Here the sequenced sample was peripheral blood mononuclear cells (PBMCs), taken when the disease was refractory, from a patient treated with antithyroid drugs. Here the chain combines TRBV9 and TRBJ1-1; TRBD1 aligns with 9 central bases. The CDR3 has the sequence CASSARPGQGAQAFF. The sequenced DNA is TGTGCCAGCAGCGCCAGACCGGGACAGGGAGCGCAAGCTTTCTTT.